This T cell receptor (beta chain) was identified in a study of blood T cell repertoires in COVID-19. Repertoires were generated with immunoSEQ multiplex PCR, while TCRdb's copy carries only in-frame clones and drops some. The sample has some 350,000 clones; 85% to 90% are singletons. Looked up from germline, CDR1 is SNHLY and CDR2 is FYNNEI. J was trimmed by 4 bases and V by 7 bases; bases with no gene match: 4. CDR3 length: 13 residues. Material for sequencing was PBMCs or T cells enriched from blood (not recorded which). The source is a man between 18 and 29 years old who had recovered from COVID-19. The chain employs TRBV2 and TRBJ2-7, with TRBD1 identical over 10 bases. CDR3 DNA: TGTGCCAGCATGCGGACAGGGGGATACGAGCAGTACTTC. Protein sequence: CASMRTGGYEQYF.